The clone carrying this T cell receptor (beta chain) came up a few times. What it binds is unknown. This sample is drawn from a study of cytomegalovirus exposure and HLA in healthy donors. Background on the study: As an earlier analysis found, about 179 million T cells yielded 100 million to 130 million unique TCR beta sequences.

Researchers ran the PCR with 60 Vbeta and 13 Jbeta primers. TCRdb's table, derived via immunoSEQ multiplex PCR, lists solely in-frame clones and lacks some. The sample has 180,000 or so clones; more than 70% are singletons. Findings and caveats of the study: Later findings reportedly placed an Asian-associated ancestry cluster below the 666-donor mean for N-insertions. In a later analysis, V- and J-gene trimming of beta chains associated with a DCLRE1C missense variant, replicated independently.

The receptor was isolated from a girl under 18 in good health and CMV-seropositive. The sample consisted of PBMCs.

For the CDR3, the DNA is TGCGCCAGCAGTTACTTTACGGGAACCTACGAGCAGTACTTC. Amino acids: CASSYFTGTYEQYF. The V and J genes are TRBV4-1 and TRBJ2-7; tentatively, D is TRBD2 (5 bases). V was clipped by 6 bases and J by 2 bases, with 14 bases between them. The CDR3 is made up of 14 amino acids. Germline lookup yields CDR1 MGHRA and CDR2 YSYEKL.